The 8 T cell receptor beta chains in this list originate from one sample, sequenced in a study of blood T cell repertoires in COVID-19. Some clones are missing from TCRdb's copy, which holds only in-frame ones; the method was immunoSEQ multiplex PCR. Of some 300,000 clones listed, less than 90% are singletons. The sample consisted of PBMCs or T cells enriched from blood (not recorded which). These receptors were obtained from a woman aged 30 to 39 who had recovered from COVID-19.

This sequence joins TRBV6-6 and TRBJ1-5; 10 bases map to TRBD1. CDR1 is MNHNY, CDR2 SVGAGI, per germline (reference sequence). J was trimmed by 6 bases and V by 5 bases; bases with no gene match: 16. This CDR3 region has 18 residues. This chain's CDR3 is CASSLTPDRGRLSQPQHF. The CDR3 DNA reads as TGTGCCAGCAGTCTAACCCCCGACAGGGGGCGTTTAAGTCAGCCCCAGCATTTT.

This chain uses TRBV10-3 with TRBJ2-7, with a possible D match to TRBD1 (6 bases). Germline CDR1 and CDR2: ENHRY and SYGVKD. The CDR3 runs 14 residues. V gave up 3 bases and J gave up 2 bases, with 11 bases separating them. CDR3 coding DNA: TGTGCCATCAGTGACAGGGGTTTGGCCTACGAGCAGTACTTC. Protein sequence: CAISDRGLAYEQYF.

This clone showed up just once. The CDR3 DNA is TGTGCCAGCAGCCCCACTAGCGGGGGGGCCTCTGCGGAGACCCAGTACTTC. The encoded protein is CASSPTSGGASAETQYF. The gene calls are TRBV5-4 and TRBJ2-5; 13 bases map to TRBD2. V lost 4 bases and J lost 5; bases outside the gene matches: 11. The CDR3 covers 17 residues. Germline V gene lookup returns CDR1 SGHNT and CDR2 YYREEE (reference sequence).

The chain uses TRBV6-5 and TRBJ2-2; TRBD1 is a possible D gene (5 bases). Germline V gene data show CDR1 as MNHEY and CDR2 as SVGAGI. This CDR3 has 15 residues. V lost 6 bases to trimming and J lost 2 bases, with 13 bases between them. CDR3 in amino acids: CASRDSSYNTGELFF. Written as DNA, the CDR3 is TGTGCCAGCAGAGACAGTTCTTATAACACCGGGGAGCTGTTTTTT.

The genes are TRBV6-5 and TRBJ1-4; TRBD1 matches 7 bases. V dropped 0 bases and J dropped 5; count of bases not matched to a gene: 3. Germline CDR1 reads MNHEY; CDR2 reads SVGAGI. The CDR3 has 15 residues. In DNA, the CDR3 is TGTGCCAGCAGTTACTCCACGACAGGGAATGAAAAACTGTTTTTT. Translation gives CASSYSTTGNEKLFF.

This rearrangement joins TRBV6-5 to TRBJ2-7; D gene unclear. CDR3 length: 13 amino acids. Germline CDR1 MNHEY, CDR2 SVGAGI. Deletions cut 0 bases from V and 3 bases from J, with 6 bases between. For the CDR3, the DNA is TGTGCCAGCAGTTACTCGACGGGCTACGAGCAGTACTTC. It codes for CASSYSTGYEQYF.

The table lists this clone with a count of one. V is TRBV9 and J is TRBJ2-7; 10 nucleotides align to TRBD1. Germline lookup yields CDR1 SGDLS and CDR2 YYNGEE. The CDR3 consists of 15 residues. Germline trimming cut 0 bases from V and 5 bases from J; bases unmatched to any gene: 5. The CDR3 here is CASSVEGQGSHEQYF. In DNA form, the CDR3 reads TGTGCCAGCAGCGTAGAGGGACAGGGGAGCCACGAGCAGTACTTC.

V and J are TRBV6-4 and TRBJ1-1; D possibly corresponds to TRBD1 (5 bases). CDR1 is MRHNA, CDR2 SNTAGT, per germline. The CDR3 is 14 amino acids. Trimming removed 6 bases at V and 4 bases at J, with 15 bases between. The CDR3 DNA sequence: TGTGCCAGCAGCCCAGACGGCGGGGGCACTGAAGCTTTCTTT. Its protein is CASSPDGGGTEAFF.